The 15 T cell receptor beta chains below come from one sample, sequenced in a study of control samples from healthy donors and cancer patients. TCRdb's table, derived via immunoSEQ multiplex PCR, lists solely in-frame clones and lacks some. The sample holds 60,000 to 70,000 clones; over 65% are singletons and the top ten take around 3%. The sample taken for sequencing was PBMCs. The receptors originated from a woman between 50 and 59 years old with lung cancer.

The chain uses TRBV28 and TRBJ1-2; D might be TRBD1 (5 bases). The germline V gene has CDR1 MDHEN and CDR2 SYDVKM. The CDR3 is 14 residues long. Trimming pared 2 bases from V and 2 bases from J, leaving 9 bases between. The CDR3 here is CASSLGTLNYGYTF. CDR3 in DNA: TGTGCCAGCAGTTTAGGGACTCTCAACTATGGCTACACCTTC.

The chain couples TRBV30 to TRBJ1-5, with D perhaps TRBD1 (5 bases). CDR1 and CDR2 from the germline V gene are GTSNPN and SVGIG (reference sequence). The V gene lost 0 bases and the J gene lost 5 bases, with 14 bases spanning the gap. The CDR3 has 15 amino acids. The CDR3 coding sequence is TGTGCCTGGAGTGTAAAGGCTGGGGCCCATCAGCCCCAGCATTTT. As protein: CAWSVKAGAHQPQHF.

V is TRBV4-1 and J is TRBJ1-1; D remains ambiguous. From germline, CDR1 is MGHRA and CDR2 YSYEKL. V dropped 1 base and J dropped 1 base, with 10 bases sitting between them. The CDR3 covers 15 residues. CDR3 amino acids: CASSQASTANTEAFF. For the CDR3, the DNA is TGCGCCAGCAGCCAAGCGTCGACTGCGAACACTGAAGCTTTCTTT.

DNA for the CDR3: TGTGCCAGCAGCTTACCGCAGCCTGGGACTGAAGCTTTCTTT. Protein sequence: CASSLPQPGTEAFF. The chain has TRBV7-9 and TRBJ1-1; no clear D gene. Germline V lookup: CDR1 SEHNR, CDR2 FQNEAQ (reference sequence). V shed 2 bases and J shed 5 bases, with 12 bases lying between them. CDR3 length equals 14 residues.

The sample holds one count of this clone. The chain combines TRBV1 with TRBJ1-4; the table's D gene call, TRBD1, was not cross checked with the DNA. TRBV1 is assigned pseudogene status. This CDR3 comprises 14 residues. Here the CDR3 DNA reads TGCACCAGCAGCCGGGACAGGGGGCGAGAAAAACTGTTTTTT. Translated, it gives CTSSRDRGREKLFF.

V is TRBV28 and J is TRBJ2-6; no clear D gene. CDR1 is MDHEN and CDR2 is SYDVKM in the germline V gene. The CDR3 contains 15 residues. Trimming removed 1 base at V and 0 bases at J, with 4 bases between. The CDR3 protein is CASSLFGSGANVLTF. CDR3 DNA sequence: TGTGCCAGCAGTTTATTCGGCTCTGGGGCCAACGTCCTGACTTTC.

The chain employs TRBV19 and TRBJ2-2; D perhaps matches TRBD2 (6 bases). This CDR3 is built from 16 residues. With 5 bases removed from V and 4 bases from J, the gap between germline ends came to 17 bases. Germline values: CDR1 LNHDA, CDR2 SQIVND (reference sequence). This CDR3 reads CASSLGLLRGTGELFF. The CDR3 region has the DNA TGTGCCAGTAGTTTGGGACTTCTAAGGGGCACCGGGGAGCTGTTTTTT.

CDR3 coding DNA: TGTGCCACCAGCAGAGATCCCCTCGGACAGGGGAGTCAGCCCCAGCATTTT. Its protein is CATSRDPLGQGSQPQHF. The chain couples TRBV15 to TRBJ1-5; 9 bases agree with TRBD1. CDR1 is LNHNV, CDR2 YYDKDF, per germline (reference sequence). V shed 0 bases and J 6 bases; nucleotides not matched to a gene: 9. This CDR3 is built from 17 residues.

The CDR3 protein is CASSPRTGAREKLFF. The CDR3 DNA reads TGTGCCAGCAGCCCCAGGACAGGGGCGCGTGAAAAACTGTTTTTT. The rearrangement joins TRBV9 to TRBJ1-4, with TRBD1 matching 9 bases. V dropped 4 bases and J dropped 7; count of bases not matched to a gene: 8. Germline assignment: CDR1 SGDLS and CDR2 YYNGEE. CDR3 length: 15 amino acids.

The chain carries TRBV11-2 and TRBJ1-3; D remains unclear. This CDR3 spans 14 amino acids. Trimming removed 3 bases at V and 0 bases at J, with 6 bases between. Germline lookup yields CDR1 SGHAT and CDR2 FQNNGV. The CDR3 spells CASSFGDSGNTIYF. CDR3 coding DNA: TGTGCCAGCAGCTTCGGGGACTCTGGAAACACCATATATTTT. Full variable domain (remainder filled in from reference TRBV11-2 and TRBJ1-3): EAGVAQSPRYKIIEKRQSVAFWCNPISGHATLYWYQQILGQGPKLLIQFQNNGVVDDSQLPKDRFSAERLKGVDSTLKIQPAKLEDSAVYLCASSFGDSGNTIYFGEGSWLTVV.

The chain recombines TRBV9 with TRBJ1-1; 8 positions agree with TRBD1. CDR3 length equals 17 residues. V gave up 4 bases and J gave up 4 bases; unmatched junction bases: 15. Germline V gene sequence: CDR1 SGDLS, CDR2 YYNGEE. The CDR3 region is CASSPRGVATGVTEAFF. CDR3 coding DNA: TGTGCCAGCAGCCCCCGAGGGGTCGCGACAGGGGTCACTGAAGCTTTCTTT. The whole variable domain, remainder taken from reference TRBV9 and TRBJ1-1, is DSGVTQTPKHLITATGQRVTLRCSPRSGDLSVYWYQQSLDQGLQFLIQYYNGEERAKGNILERFSAQQFPDLHSELNLSSLELGDSALYFCASSPRGVATGVTEAFFGQGTRLTVV.

About this clone: One junction end does not reproduce the germline sequence, and a read error may be involved. Different DNA sequences within this sample yield the same CDR3. V gene TRBV6-5 combines with J gene TRBJ1-1; no clear D. The CDR3 runs to 14 residues. The germline CDR1 and CDR2 sequences are MNHEY and SVGAGI. CDR3: CASSYSDGLLEAFF. Here the CDR3 DNA reads TGTGCCAGCAGTTACTCCGACGGTCTGCTTGAAGCTTTTTTT.

The chain carries TRBV25-1 and TRBJ2-7, with 8 bases matching TRBD1. In germline, CDR1 is MGHDK, CDR2 SYGVNS. The V gene end was trimmed by 2 bases and the J gene end by 8 bases; junction bases not matched to a gene: 11. The CDR3 length is 15 residues. CDR3 DNA: TGTGCCAGCAGTGAAGGGGGGACAGGAACCCTCCAGCAGTACTTC. It translates to CASSEGGTGTLQQYF.

The V and J genes are TRBV12-3 or TRBV12-4 and TRBJ1-2, with D perhaps matching TRBD1 (5 bases). The CDR3 is 13 residues long. Between the trimmed V and J ends, which lost 3 bases and 8 bases, there was a span of 13 bases. The CDR3 DNA reads TGTGCCAGCAGTTTCGGAGGGGCGGGAGGCTACACCTTC. As protein: CASSFGGAGGYTF.

This clone was seen once. This sequence joins TRBV5-1 and TRBJ2-6, with a possible D match to TRBD1 (6 bases). Trimming removed 1 base from V and 2 bases from J, with 7 bases in between. Germline lookup yields CDR1 SGHRS and CDR2 YFSETQ. The CDR3 covers 15 residues. CDR3 in amino acids: CASSLQGTGANVLTF. As DNA, the CDR3 is TGCGCCAGCAGCTTGCAGGGGACTGGGGCCAACGTCCTGACTTTC.